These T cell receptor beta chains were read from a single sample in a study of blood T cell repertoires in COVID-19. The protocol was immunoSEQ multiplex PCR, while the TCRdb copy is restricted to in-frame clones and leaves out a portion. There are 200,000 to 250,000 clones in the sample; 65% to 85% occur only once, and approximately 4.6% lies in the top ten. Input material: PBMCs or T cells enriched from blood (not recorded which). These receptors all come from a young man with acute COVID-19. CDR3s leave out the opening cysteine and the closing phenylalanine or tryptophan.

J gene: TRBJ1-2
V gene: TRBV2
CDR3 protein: ASSEALQGTYGYT

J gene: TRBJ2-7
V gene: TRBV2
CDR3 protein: ASSDQRGAYEQY

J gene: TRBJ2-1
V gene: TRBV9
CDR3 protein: ASSVEGLAGGPFYNEQF

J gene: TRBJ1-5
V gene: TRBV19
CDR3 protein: ASNMDRGRQPQH

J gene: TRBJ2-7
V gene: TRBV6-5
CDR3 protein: ASARGDRVGDEQY

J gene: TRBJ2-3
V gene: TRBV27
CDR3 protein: ASSSSGLTDTQY

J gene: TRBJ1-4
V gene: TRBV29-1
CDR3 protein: SVGDGRDIL

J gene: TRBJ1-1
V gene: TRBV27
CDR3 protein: ASSLFGGGEAF

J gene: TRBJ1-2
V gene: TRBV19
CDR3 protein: ASSISGNYGYT

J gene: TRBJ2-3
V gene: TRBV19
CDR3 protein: ATSASGDTQY

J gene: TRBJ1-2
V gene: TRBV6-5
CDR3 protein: ASRKNRDTNYGYT

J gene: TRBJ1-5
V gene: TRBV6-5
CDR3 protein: ASSYAGDSNQPQH

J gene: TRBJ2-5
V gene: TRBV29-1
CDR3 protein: SVEIGGTQY

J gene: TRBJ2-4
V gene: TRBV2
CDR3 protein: ASSNSIGTRGNIQY

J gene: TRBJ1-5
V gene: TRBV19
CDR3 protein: ASSIGGTINQPQH

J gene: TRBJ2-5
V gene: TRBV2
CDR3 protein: ASTGNLQETQY

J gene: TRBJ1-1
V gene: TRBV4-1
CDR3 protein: ASSQVVQSTEAF

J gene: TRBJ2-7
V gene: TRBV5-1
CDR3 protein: ASSLDGTGVSSYEQY

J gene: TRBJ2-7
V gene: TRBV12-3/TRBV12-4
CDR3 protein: ASNAARAGEQY

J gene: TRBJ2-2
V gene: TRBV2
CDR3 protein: ASIGLAGTGELF

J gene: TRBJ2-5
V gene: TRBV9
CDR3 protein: ASSGSGGAEETQY

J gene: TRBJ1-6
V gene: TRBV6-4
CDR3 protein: ASSETSSGANNSPLH

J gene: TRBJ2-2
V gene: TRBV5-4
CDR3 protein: ASSLELTGELF

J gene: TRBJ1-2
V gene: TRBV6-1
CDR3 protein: ASSEAFGTGGFPNYGYT

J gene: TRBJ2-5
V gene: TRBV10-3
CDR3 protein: AISATSVQETQY

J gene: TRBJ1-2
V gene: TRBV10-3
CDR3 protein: AISESAGDGYT

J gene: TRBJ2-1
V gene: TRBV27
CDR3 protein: ASSLDSGRLFLSEQF

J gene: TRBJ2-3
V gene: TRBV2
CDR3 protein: ASRDGGASTDTQY

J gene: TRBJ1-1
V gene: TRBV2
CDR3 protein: ASDPTGLGNTEAF

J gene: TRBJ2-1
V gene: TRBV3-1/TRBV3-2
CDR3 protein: ASSPGGIDEQF

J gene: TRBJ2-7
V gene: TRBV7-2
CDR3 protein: ASSLAPSGAYEQY